This entry describes one T cell receptor beta chain. This entry is derived from a study of blood T cell repertoires in COVID-19. Germline values: CDR1 SGHTA, CDR2 FQGTGA. J gave up 5 bases and V 5 bases, and 8 bases lay outside the gene matches. The CDR3 is 15 residues long. Per the study methods: Reference gene primer amplification gave estimated nucleated cell counts. Clones were read by immunoSEQ multiplex PCR, and TCRdb kept only the in-frame ones, dropping some. From that table come the V and J calls and clone size; the DNA was used to work out D and trimming. The sample carries 200,000 or so clones, 80% to 90% recorded once.

This sequence originates from a man aged 25-40 years with active or convalescent COVID-19. The chain uses TRBV7-3 and TRBJ2-5; TRBD2 matches at 10 bases. Sequenced input: peripheral blood. The CDR3 here is CASSPTGLALETQYF. In DNA form, the CDR3 reads TGTGCCAGCAGCCCGACGGGACTAGCGTTGGAGACCCAGTACTTC. Full variable domain (rest looked up from reference TRBV7-3 and TRBJ2-5): GAGVSQTPSNKVTEKGKYVELRCDPISGHTALYWYRQSLGQGPEFLIYFQGTGAADDSGLPNDRFFAVRPEGSVSTLKIQRTERGDSAVYLCASSPTGLALETQYFGPGTRLLVL.